A single TCR beta chain is shown here with its context. Its specificity is not known. This entry comes from a study of shared clonotypes between healthy human individuals. Overall study findings and caveats: With few donors, the genetic and exposure-history diversity represented was limited. Clonotype sharing among donors was thought likely to change with sequencing depth.

Assay: immunoSEQ multiplex PCR; the TCRdb copy retains only in-frame clones and omits some. The sample contains about 600,000 clones, approximately 97% of which appear only once. The CDR3 has 14 amino acids. Germline CDR1 and CDR2: SGHAT and FQNNGV. Trimming cost V 5 bases and J 4 bases; bases outside gene matches: 4. The CD4+ fraction was divided into a CD45RA+ naive subset and a CD45RA-negative memory subset. The chain couples TRBV11-2 to TRBJ2-7; TRBD2 matches at 11 bases. Sequencing used naive CD4+ T cells sorted from blood. This sample's subset: CD45RA+ positively selected. This receptor was obtained from a woman in her 30s in good health. CDR3 coding DNA: TGTGCCAGCAGCCTCGGACTAGCGGGTTACGAGCAGTACTTC. This encodes CASSLGLAGYEQYF. Supplemented by reference TRBV11-2 and TRBJ2-7, the full variable domain reads EAGVAQSPRYKIIEKRQSVAFWCNPISGHATLYWYQQILGQGPKLLIQFQNNGVVDDSQLPKDRFSAERLKGVDSTLKIQPAKLEDSAVYLCASSLGLAGYEQYFGPGTRLTVT.